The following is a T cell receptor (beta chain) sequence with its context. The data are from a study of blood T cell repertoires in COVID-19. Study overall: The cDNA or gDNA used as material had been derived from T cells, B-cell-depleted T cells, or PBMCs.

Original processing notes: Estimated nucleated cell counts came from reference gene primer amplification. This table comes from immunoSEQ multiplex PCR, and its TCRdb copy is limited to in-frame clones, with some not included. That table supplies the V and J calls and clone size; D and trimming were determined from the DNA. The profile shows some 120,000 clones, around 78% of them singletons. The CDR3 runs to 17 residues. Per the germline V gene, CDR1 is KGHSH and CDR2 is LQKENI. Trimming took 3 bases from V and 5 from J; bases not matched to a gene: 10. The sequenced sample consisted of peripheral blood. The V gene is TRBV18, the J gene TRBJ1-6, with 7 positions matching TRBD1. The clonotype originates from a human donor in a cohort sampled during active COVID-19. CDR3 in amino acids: CASSPSGGGGNNSPLHF. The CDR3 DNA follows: TGTGCCAGCTCACCCTCCGGAGGGGGCGGCAATAATTCACCCCTCCACTTT.